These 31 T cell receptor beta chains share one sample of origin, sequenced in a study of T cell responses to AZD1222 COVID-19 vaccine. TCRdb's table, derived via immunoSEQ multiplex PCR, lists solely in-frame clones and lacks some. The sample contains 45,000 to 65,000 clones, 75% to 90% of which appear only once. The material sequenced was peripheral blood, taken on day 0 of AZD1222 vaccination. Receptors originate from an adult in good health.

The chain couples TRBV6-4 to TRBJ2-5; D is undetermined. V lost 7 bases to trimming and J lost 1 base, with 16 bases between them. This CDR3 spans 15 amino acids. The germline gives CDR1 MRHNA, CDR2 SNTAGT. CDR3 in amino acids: CASKFLVRVQETQYF. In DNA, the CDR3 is TGTGCCAGCAAATTTCTCGTTAGAGTCCAAGAGACCCAGTACTTC.

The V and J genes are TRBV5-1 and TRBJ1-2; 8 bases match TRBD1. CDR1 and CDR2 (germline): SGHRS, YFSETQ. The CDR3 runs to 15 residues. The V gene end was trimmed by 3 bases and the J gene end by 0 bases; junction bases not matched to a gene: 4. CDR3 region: CASSYGQGANYGYTF. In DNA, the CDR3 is TGCGCCAGCAGCTATGGACAGGGTGCTAACTATGGCTACACCTTC.

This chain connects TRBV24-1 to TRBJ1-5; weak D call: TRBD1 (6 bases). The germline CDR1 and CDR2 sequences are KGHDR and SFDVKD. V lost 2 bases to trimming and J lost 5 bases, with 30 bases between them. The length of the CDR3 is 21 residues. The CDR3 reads CATSDSLGGPRLSQLDQPQHF. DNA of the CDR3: TGTGCCACCAGTGATTCTCTGGGGGGCCCCCGCCTCTCACAATTGGATCAGCCCCAGCATTTT.

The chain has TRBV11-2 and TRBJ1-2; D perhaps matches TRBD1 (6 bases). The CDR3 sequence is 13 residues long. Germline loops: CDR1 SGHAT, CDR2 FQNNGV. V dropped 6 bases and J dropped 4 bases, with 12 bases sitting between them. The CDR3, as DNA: TGTGCCAGCAGAGCACAGGGTGTCTATGGCTACACCTTC. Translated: CASRAQGVYGYTF.

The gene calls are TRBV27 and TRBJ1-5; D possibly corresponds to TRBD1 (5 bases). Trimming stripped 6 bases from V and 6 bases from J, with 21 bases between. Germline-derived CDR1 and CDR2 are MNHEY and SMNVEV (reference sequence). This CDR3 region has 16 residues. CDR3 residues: CASSRTQGRGGQPQHF. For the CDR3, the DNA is TGTGCCAGCAGCCGGACACAAGGGCGCGGAGGTCAGCCCCAGCATTTT.

In DNA form, the CDR3 reads TGTGCCAGCAGTTTGGGGAACACTGAAGCTTTCTTT. This translates into CASSLGNTEAFF. The chain recombines TRBV28 with TRBJ1-1; no firm D call. V was shortened by 3 bases and J by 1 base, with 3 bases between the two germline ends. Germline lookup yields CDR1 MDHEN and CDR2 SYDVKM. The CDR3 covers 12 residues.

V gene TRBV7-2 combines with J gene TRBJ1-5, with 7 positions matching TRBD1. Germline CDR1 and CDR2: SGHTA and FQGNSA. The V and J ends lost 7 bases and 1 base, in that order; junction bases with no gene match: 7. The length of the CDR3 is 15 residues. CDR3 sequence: CASTWRQGSNQPQHF. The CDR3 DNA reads TGTGCCAGCACCTGGCGACAGGGAAGCAATCAGCCCCAGCATTTT.

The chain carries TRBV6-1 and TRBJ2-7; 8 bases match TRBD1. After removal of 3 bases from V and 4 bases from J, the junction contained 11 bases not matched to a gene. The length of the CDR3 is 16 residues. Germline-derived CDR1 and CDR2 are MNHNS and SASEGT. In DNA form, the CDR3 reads TGTGCCAGCAGTGATCTGGGGACAGGCAGAGATTACGAGCAGTACTTC. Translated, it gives CASSDLGTGRDYEQYF.

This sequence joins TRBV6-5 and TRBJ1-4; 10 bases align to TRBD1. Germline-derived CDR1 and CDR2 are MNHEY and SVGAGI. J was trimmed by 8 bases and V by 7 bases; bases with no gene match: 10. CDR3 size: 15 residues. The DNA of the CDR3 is TGTGCCAGCACCCATGGGGGACAGGGGTCAGAAAAACTGTTTTTT. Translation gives CASTHGGQGSEKLFF.

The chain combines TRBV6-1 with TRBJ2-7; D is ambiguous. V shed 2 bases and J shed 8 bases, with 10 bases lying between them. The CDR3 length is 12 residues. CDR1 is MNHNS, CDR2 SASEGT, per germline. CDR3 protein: CASSEQVGQQYF. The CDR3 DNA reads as TGTGCCAGCAGTGAACAAGTCGGACAGCAGTACTTC.

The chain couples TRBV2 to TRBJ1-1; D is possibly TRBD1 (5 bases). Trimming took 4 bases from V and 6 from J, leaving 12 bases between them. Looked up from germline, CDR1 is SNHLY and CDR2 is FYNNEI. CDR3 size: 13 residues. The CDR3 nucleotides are TGTGCCAGCAGTGGTCAGGGAGTCGCTGAAGCTTTCTTT. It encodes CASSGQGVAEAFF.

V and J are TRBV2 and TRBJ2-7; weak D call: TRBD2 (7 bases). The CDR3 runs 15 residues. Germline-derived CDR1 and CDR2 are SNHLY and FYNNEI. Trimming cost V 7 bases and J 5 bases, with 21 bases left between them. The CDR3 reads CASTPTGGTSHEQYF. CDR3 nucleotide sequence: TGTGCCAGCACTCCAACGGGGGGCACCTCTCACGAGCAGTACTTC.

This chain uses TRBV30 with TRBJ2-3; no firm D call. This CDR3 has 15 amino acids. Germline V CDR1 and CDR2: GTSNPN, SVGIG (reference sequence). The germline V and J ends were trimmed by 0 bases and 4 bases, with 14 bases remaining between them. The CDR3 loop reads CAWSVFGSYSDTQYF. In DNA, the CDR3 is TGTGCCTGGAGTGTATTCGGGTCCTATTCAGATACGCAGTATTTT. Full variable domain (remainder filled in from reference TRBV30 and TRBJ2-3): SQTIHQWPATLVQPVGSPLSLECTVEGTSNPNLYWYRQAAGRGLQLLFYSVGIGQISSEVPQNLSASRPQDRQFILSSKKLLLSDSGFYLCAWSVFGSYSDTQYFGPGTRLTVL.

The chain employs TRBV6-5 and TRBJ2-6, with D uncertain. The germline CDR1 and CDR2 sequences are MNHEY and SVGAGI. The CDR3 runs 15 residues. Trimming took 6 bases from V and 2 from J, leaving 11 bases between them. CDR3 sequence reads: CASSLHMAGANVLTF. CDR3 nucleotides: TGTGCCAGCAGCCTTCACATGGCTGGGGCCAACGTCCTGACTTTC.

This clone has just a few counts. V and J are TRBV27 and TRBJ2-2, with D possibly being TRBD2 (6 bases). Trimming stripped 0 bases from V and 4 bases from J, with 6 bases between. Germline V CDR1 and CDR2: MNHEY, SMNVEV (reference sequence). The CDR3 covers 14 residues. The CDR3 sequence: CASSLSGLTGELFF. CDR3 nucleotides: TGTGCCAGCAGTTTATCGGGACTCACCGGGGAGCTGTTTTTT.

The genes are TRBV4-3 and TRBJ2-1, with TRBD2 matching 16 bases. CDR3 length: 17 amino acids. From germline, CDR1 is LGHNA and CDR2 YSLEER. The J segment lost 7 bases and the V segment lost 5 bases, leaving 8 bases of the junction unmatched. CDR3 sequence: CASSAGLAGGPLNEQFF. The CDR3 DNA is TGCGCCAGCAGCGCGGGACTAGCGGGAGGGCCGTTGAATGAGCAGTTCTTC.

The CDR3 region has the DNA TGCGCCAGCAGCTTGACTAGCTCCGGCACAGATACGCAGTATTTT. Amino acid sequence: CASSLTSSGTDTQYF. The chain has TRBV5-1 and TRBJ2-3, with D maybe TRBD2 (6 bases). V gave up 1 base and J gave up 1 base, with 10 bases separating them. Per germline, CDR1 SGHRS and CDR2 YFSETQ. This CDR3 comprises 15 residues.

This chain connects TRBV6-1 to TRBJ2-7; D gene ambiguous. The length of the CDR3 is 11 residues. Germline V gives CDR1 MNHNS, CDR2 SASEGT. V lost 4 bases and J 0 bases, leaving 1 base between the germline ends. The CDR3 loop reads CASSVSYEQYF. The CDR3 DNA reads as TGTGCCAGCAGTGTCTCCTACGAGCAGTACTTC.

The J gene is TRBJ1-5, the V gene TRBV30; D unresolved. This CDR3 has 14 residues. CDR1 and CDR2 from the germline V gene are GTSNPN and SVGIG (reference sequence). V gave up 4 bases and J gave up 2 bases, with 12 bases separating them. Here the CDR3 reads CAWKEARGNQPQHF. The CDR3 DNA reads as TGTGCCTGGAAGGAGGCTCGCGGCAATCAGCCCCAGCATTTT.

CDR3 nucleotides: TGCGCCAGCAGCTTAGAGCTAGCGGGGTTCTACGAGCAGTACTTC. Amino acid sequence: CASSLELAGFYEQYF. The chain joins TRBV5-1 to TRBJ2-7, with 9 bases lining up with TRBD2. The CDR3 runs 15 residues. V was pared by 2 bases and J by 3 bases, with 6 bases of the junction left unmatched. CDR1 is SGHRS, CDR2 YFSETQ, per germline.

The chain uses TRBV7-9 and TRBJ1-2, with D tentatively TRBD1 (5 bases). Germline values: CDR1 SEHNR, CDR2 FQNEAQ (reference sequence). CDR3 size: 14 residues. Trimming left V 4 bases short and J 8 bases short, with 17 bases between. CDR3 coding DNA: TGTGCCAGCAGCTCCGGGACGGCCATTAGCGGCTACACCTTC. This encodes CASSSGTAISGYTF.

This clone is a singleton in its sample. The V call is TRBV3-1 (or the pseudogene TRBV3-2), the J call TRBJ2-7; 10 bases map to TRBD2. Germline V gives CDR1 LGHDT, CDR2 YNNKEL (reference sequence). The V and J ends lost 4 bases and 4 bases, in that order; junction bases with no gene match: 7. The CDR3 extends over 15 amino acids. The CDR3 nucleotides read TGTGCCAGCAGCCTCTCTAGCGGGAGAGAATACGAGCAGTACTTC. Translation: CASSLSSGREYEQYF.

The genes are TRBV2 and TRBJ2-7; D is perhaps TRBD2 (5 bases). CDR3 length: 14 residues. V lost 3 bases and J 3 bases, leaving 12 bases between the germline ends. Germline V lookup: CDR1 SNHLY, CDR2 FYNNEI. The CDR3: CASSELATLYEQYF. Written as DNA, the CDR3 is TGTGCCAGCAGTGAGTTAGCGACCCTCTACGAGCAGTACTTC.

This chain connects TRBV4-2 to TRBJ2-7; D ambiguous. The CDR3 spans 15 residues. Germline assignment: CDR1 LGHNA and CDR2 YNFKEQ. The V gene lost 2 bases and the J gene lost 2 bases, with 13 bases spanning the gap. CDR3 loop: CASSQKTGRPYEQYF. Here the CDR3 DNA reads TGTGCCAGCAGCCAAAAGACGGGCCGTCCCTACGAGCAGTACTTC.

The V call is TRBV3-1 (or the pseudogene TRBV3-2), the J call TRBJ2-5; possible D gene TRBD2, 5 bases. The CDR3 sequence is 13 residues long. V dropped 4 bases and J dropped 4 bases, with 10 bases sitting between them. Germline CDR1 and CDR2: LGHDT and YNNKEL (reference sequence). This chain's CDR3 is CASSPSGLETQYF. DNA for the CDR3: TGTGCCAGCAGCCCCTCGGGGTTAGAGACCCAGTACTTC.

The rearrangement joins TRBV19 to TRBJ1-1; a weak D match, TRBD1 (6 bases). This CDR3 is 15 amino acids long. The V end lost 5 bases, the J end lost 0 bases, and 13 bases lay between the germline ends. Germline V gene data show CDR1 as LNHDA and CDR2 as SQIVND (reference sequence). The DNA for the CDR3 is TGTGCCAGTAGTTCCCCGGGACACATGAACACTGAAGCTTTCTTT. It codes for CASSSPGHMNTEAFF.

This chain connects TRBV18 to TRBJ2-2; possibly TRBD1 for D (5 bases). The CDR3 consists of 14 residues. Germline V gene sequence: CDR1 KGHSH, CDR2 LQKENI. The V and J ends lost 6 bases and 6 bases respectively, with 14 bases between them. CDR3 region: CASSWQGGSGELFF. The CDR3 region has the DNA TGTGCCAGCTCCTGGCAGGGTGGATCCGGGGAGCTGTTTTTT. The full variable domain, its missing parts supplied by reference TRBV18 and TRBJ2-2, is NAGVMQNPRHLVRRRGQEARLRCSPMKGHSHVYWYRQLPEEGLKFMVYLQKENIIDESGMPKERFSAEFPKEGPSILRIQQVVRGDSAAYFCASSWQGGSGELFFGEGSRLTVL.

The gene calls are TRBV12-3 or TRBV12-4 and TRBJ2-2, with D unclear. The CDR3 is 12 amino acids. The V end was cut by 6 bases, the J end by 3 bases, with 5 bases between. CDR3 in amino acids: CASSRDTGELFF. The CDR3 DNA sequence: TGTGCCAGCAGCCGGGACACCGGGGAGCTGTTTTTT.

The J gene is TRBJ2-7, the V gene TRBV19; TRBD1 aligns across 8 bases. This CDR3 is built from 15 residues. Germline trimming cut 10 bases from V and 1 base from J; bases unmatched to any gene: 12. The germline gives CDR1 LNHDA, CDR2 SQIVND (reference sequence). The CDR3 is CATNRGTGPSYEQYF. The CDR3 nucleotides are TGTGCCACCAATCGCGGGACAGGCCCTTCCTACGAGCAGTACTTC.

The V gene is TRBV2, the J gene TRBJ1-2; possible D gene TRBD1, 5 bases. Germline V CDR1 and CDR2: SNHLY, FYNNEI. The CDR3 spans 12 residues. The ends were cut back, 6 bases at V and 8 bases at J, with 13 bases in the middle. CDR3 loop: CASRLQGEGYTF. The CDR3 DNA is TGTGCCAGCAGATTGCAGGGCGAGGGCTACACCTTC.

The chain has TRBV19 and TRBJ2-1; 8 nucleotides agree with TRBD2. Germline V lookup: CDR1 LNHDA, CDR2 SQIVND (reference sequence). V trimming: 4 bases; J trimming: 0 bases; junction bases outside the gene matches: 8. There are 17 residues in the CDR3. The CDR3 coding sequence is TGTGCCAGTAGTAAAGCGGGAGTCTCCTCCTCCTACAATGAGCAGTTCTTC. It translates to CASSKAGVSSSYNEQFF.